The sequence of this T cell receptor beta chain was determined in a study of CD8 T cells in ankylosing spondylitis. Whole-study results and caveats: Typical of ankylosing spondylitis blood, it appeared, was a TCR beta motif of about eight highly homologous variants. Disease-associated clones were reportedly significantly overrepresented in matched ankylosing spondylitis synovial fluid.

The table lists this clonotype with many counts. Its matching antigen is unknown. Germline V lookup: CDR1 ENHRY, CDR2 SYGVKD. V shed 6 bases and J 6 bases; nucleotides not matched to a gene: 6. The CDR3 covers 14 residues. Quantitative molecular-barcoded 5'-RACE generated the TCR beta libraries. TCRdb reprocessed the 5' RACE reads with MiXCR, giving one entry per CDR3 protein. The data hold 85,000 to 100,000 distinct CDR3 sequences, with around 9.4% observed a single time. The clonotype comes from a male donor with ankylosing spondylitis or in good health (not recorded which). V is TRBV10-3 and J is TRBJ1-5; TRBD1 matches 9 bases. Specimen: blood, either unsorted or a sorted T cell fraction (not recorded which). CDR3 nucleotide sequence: TGTGCCATCAGCAGGACAGGGGATGGTCAGCCCCAGCATTTT. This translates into CAISRTGDGQPQHF.